These 18 T cell receptor beta chains originate from one sample sequenced in a study of early T cells in non-severe SARS-CoV-2 infection. Using its own MiXCR run on the 5' RACE reads, TCRdb lists one record per CDR3 protein. The data show tens of thousands of distinct CDR3 sequences, roughly 5.7% seen once. Sequenced sample: whole blood. These receptors were collected from an adult who was a healthcare worker with PCR-confirmed SARS-CoV-2 infection or an uninfected control (not recorded which).

This clonotype has a count of ten or more. The chain carries TRBV7-2 and TRBJ2-3, with a tentative D call TRBD2 (6 bases). CDR1 SGHTA and CDR2 FQGNSA come from the germline V gene. CDR3 length equals 14 residues. V gave up 4 bases and J gave up 4 bases, with 12 bases separating them. The CDR3 nucleotides are TGTGCCAGCAGCTCTCGGAGGGTATCAGATACGCAGTATTTT. Amino acid sequence: CASSSRRVSDTQYF.

The J gene is TRBJ2-3, the V gene TRBV7-8; 9 bases map to TRBD1. The junction had 8 bases not matched to a gene; V was cut back by 2 bases and J by 2 bases. The CDR3 has 17 residues. Per germline, CDR1 SGHVS and CDR2 FQNEAQ. CDR3 residues: CASSLNPGTGITDTQYF. The CDR3 coding sequence is TGTGCCAGCAGCTTAAACCCCGGGACAGGGATCACAGATACGCAGTATTTT.

This clonotype was counted at least ten times. The V and J genes are TRBV12-3 or TRBV12-4 and TRBJ2-7; D is perhaps TRBD1 or TRBD2 (5 bases each). Trimming took off 4 bases at V and 2 bases at J, with 12 bases between the two ends. The CDR3 loop spans 14 amino acids. The CDR3 here is CASSSGPNPYEQYF. In DNA form, the CDR3 reads TGTGCCAGCAGTTCGGGACCCAATCCCTACGAGCAGTACTTC.

This clonotype was detected ten times or more. The chain is built from TRBV9 and TRBJ2-3; 7 bases are a match to TRBD1. The V gene's germline CDR1 is SGDLS and CDR2 YYNGEE. The junction had 3 bases not matched to a gene; V was cut back by 2 bases and J by 0 bases. The CDR3 extends over 15 amino acids. The CDR3 nucleotides are TGTGCCAGCAGCGTGACAGGGTCTAGCACAGATACGCAGTATTTT. Translated, it gives CASSVTGSSTDTQYF. Using reference TRBV9 and TRBJ2-3 for the parts outside the CDR3, the full variable domain is DSGVTQTPKHLITATGQRVTLRCSPRSGDLSVYWYQQSLDQGLQFLIQYYNGEERAKGNILERFSAQQFPDLHSELNLSSLELGDSALYFCASSVTGSSTDTQYFGPGTRLTVL.

In its sample, this clonotype was seen a few times. This chain links TRBV5-1 with TRBJ2-3, with 9 bases lining up with TRBD2. Trimming took 4 bases from V and 2 from J; bases not matched to a gene: 5. The CDR3 has 15 amino acids. Germline V gene sequence: CDR1 SGHRS, CDR2 YFSETQ. CDR3 coding DNA: TGCGCCAGCAGCCCACAGCGGGGGGACACAGATACGCAGTATTTT. It yields the protein CASSPQRGDTDTQYF.

In its sample, this clonotype was seen many times. The V and J genes are TRBV12-3 or TRBV12-4 and TRBJ1-2; D may be TRBD1 (6 bases). This CDR3 is built from 15 residues. Trimming took off 2 bases at V and 3 bases at J, with 13 bases between the two ends. CDR3 bases: TGTGCCAGCAGTTTAAGGCAGGGGCATTACTATGGCTACACCTTC. Protein: CASSLRQGHYYGYTF.

This clonotype has at least ten counts. This sequence joins TRBV6-5 and TRBJ1-6; TRBD1 matches at 8 bases. The CDR3 runs to 13 residues. J lost 10 bases, V lost 5 bases, and 4 bases had no gene match. CDR1 and CDR2 (germline): MNHEY, SVGAGI. CDR3 coding DNA: TGTGCCAGCAGTGACAGGGGAGGATCACCCCTCCACTTT. It yields the protein CASSDRGGSPLHF.

This chain connects TRBV24-1 to TRBJ2-6; TRBD2 is a possible D gene (6 bases). This CDR3 is 20 amino acids long. Germline V gives CDR1 KGHDR, CDR2 SFDVKD. The germline V and J ends were trimmed by 5 bases and 1 base, with 23 bases remaining between them. CDR3 loop: CATSVSPGSSDRSGANVLTF. The DNA for the CDR3 is TGTGCCACCAGTGTTTCTCCCGGGAGCTCAGATCGGTCTGGGGCCAACGTCCTGACTTTC.

J is TRBJ2-5 and V is TRBV7-9; D possibly corresponds to TRBD2 (6 bases). Trimming removed 4 bases from V and 2 bases from J, with 11 bases in between. This CDR3 is 14 amino acids long. Germline CDR1 is SEHNR and CDR2 is FQNEAQ (reference sequence). CDR3 loop: CASSSSGTQETQYF. CDR3 DNA: TGTGCCAGCAGCTCCTCTGGGACTCAAGAGACCCAGTACTTC.

This clonotype was counted at least ten times. V gene TRBV7-9 combines with J gene TRBJ1-1, with D hard to call. V lost 5 bases, J lost 1 base, and 8 bases lay in between. CDR3 length equals 13 residues. Germline CDR1 is SEHNR and CDR2 is FQNEAQ (reference sequence). CDR3 loop: CASSEYQNTEAFF. CDR3 DNA: TGTGCCAGCAGCGAGTATCAGAACACTGAAGCTTTCTTT. The variable domain in full, with the rest retrieved from reference TRBV7-9 and TRBJ1-1, is DTGVSQNPRHKITKRGQNVTFRCDPISEHNRLYWYRQTLGQGPEFLTYFQNEAQLEKSRLLSDRFSAERPKGSFSTLEIQRTEQGDSAMYLCASSEYQNTEAFFGQGTRLTVV.

This clonotype was seen at least ten times. This sequence joins TRBV20-1 and TRBJ1-5; the D gene is possibly TRBD1 (6 bases). The V end was cut by 6 bases, the J end by 2 bases, with 17 bases between. CDR1 and CDR2 (germline): DFQATT, SNEGSKA (reference sequence). The CDR3 covers 15 residues. The DNA for the CDR3 is TGCAGTGCAGCCGGGGAACAGGGCGGCAATCAGCCCCAGCATTTT. The encoded protein is CSAAGEQGGNQPQHF.

The chain joins TRBV15 to TRBJ2-3, with 7 bases identical to TRBD1. This CDR3 contains 15 residues. Germline trimming cut 5 bases from V and 5 bases from J; bases unmatched to any gene: 10. CDR1 and CDR2 (germline): LNHNV, YYDKDF (reference sequence). CDR3 residues: CATSGRQGVGDTQYF. DNA for the CDR3: TGTGCCACCAGCGGAAGACAGGGCGTGGGAGATACGCAGTATTTT.

This clonotype was seen many times. J is TRBJ1-2 and V is TRBV18; D is unclear. This CDR3 is 14 amino acids long. The V and J ends lost 3 bases and 1 base respectively, with 9 bases between them. CDR1 is KGHSH, CDR2 LQKENI, per germline. The CDR3 spells CASSPAGFNYGYTF. The CDR3 DNA reads TGTGCCAGCTCACCCGCGGGCTTTAACTATGGCTACACCTTC.

This clonotype was found many times. The V call is TRBV12-3 or TRBV12-4, the J call TRBJ2-7; D perhaps matches TRBD2 (6 bases). Trimming shortened V by 6 bases and J by 0 bases, and 12 bases separated the two germline ends. The CDR3 spans 14 residues. The CDR3 spells CASRLSRDSYEQYF. As DNA, the CDR3 is TGTGCCAGCAGGCTCTCGCGGGACTCCTACGAGCAGTACTTC.

This clonotype came up many times. The CDR3 DNA is TGTGCCAGCAGCTCTGACAGGGCTTACACTGAAGCTTTCTTT. Protein: CASSSDRAYTEAFF. The chain combines TRBV7-8 with TRBJ1-1, with TRBD1 matching 7 bases. Germline V CDR1 and CDR2: SGHVS, FQNEAQ. The junction had 5 bases not matched to a gene; V was cut back by 4 bases and J by 3 bases. This CDR3 spans 14 amino acids. The full variable domain, with the rest looked up from reference TRBV7-8 and TRBJ1-1, is GAGVSQSPRYKVAKRGQDVALRCDPISGHVSLFWYQQALGQGPEFLTYFQNEAQLDKSGLPSDRFFAERPEGSVSTLKIQRTQQEDSAVYLCASSSDRAYTEAFFGQGTRLTVV.

This clonotype was seen at least ten times. This chain uses TRBV7-3 with TRBJ2-3; 9 nucleotides agree with TRBD2. The CDR3 loop spans 16 amino acids. Germline CDR1 SGHTA, CDR2 FQGTGA. V trimming: 2 bases; J trimming: 4 bases; junction bases outside the gene matches: 7. CDR3 sequence reads: CASSLGGTSTADTQYF. The CDR3 DNA sequence: TGTGCCAGCAGCTTAGGGGGGACTAGCACCGCAGATACGCAGTATTTT. Based on the CDR3 plus reference TRBV7-3 and TRBJ2-3, the full variable domain is GAGVSQTPSNKVTEKGKYVELRCDPISGHTALYWYRQSLGQGPEFLIYFQGTGAADDSGLPNDRFFAVRPEGSVSTLKIQRTERGDSAVYLCASSLGGTSTADTQYFGPGTRLTVL.

This clonotype was observed many times. The rearrangement joins TRBV18 to TRBJ2-1, with 8 bases fitting TRBD2. V lost 4 bases and J lost 7; bases outside the gene matches: 3. CDR1 is KGHSH and CDR2 is LQKENI in the germline V gene. The CDR3 is 13 amino acids. The CDR3 bases are TGTGCCAGCTCACTTAGCGGGACGAATGAGCAGTTCTTC. It codes for CASSLSGTNEQFF.

This clonotype was observed many times. This sequence joins TRBV20-1 and TRBJ2-6, with no clear D. CDR1 DFQATT and CDR2 SNEGSKA come from the germline V gene (reference sequence). V shed 2 bases and J shed 0 bases, with 11 bases lying between them. The CDR3 covers 16 residues. The CDR3 is CSARPPGVSGANVLTF. CDR3 in DNA: TGCAGTGCTAGACCCCCAGGAGTCTCTGGGGCCAACGTCCTGACTTTC.